One and the same sample provided the 19 T cell receptor beta chains below, sequenced in a study of blood T cell repertoires in COVID-19. Profiling relied on immunoSEQ multiplex PCR, and the TCRdb table lists in-frame clones only, not all of them. Seen here are about 60,000 clones, roughly 88% observed once, and the top ten hold 10%. The sample consisted of peripheral blood. The receptors were sampled from a young man with COVID-19, enrolled during active disease.

The rearrangement uses TRBV24-1 and TRBJ2-3, with 12 bases fitting TRBD2. J gave up 4 bases and V 6 bases, and 10 bases lay outside the gene matches. This CDR3 contains 17 residues. CDR1 KGHDR and CDR2 SFDVKD come from the germline V gene. CDR3: CATSSTLAGGRPDTQYF. For the CDR3, the DNA is TGTGCCACCAGTTCTACCCTAGCGGGAGGGAGGCCAGATACGCAGTATTTT.

The chain is built from TRBV5-1 and TRBJ1-6; 9 nucleotides line up with TRBD1. Germline CDR1 reads SGHRS; CDR2 reads YFSETQ. This CDR3 is 13 amino acids long. Losses at the gene ends were 4 bases for V and 11 bases for J; bases not matched to a gene: 4. Here the CDR3 reads CASSRDREAPLHF. For the CDR3, the DNA is TGCGCCAGCAGCAGGGACAGGGAGGCACCCCTCCACTTT. The complete variable domain, with remaining parts taken from reference TRBV5-1 and TRBJ1-6, reads KAGVTQTPRYLIKTRGQQVTLSCSPISGHRSVSWYQQTPGQGLQFLFEYFSETQRNKGNFPGRFSGRQFSNSRSEMNVSTLELGDSALYLCASSRDREAPLHFGNGTRLTVT.

As to this clone: One end of the junction does not line up with germline, which may come from a read error. The V gene is TRBV5-4, the J gene TRBJ2-7; D ambiguous. This CDR3 has 13 amino acids. CDR1 is SGHNT, CDR2 YYREEE, per germline (reference sequence). This chain's CDR3 is CASSLDAKYGQYF. The CDR3 DNA reads TGTGCCAGCAGCTTGGACGCAAAATACGGGCAGTACTTC.

Regarding this clone: One end of the junction varies from germline; a read error may be responsible. V gene TRBV7-7 combines with J gene TRBJ2-2; 7 nucleotides align to TRBD2. Germline values: CDR1 SSHAT, CDR2 FNYEAQ (reference sequence). This CDR3 has 15 residues. CDR3 nucleotide sequence: TGTGCTAGCAGCTTAAATCTCGCGGGAGCCGGGGAGCTGTTTTTT. Translating it yields CASSLNLAGAGELFF.

This clone was detected only once. The genes are TRBV28 and TRBJ2-5, with 12 bases matching TRBD1. Germline-derived CDR1 and CDR2 are MDHEN and SYDVKM. The CDR3 is made up of 16 amino acids. V shed 2 bases, J shed 4 bases, and the junction held 5 bases outside the gene matches. The chain's CDR3 is CASSLPGTGGRETQYF. The CDR3 coding sequence is TGTGCCAGCAGTTTACCCGGGACAGGGGGCCGAGAGACCCAGTACTTC.

This chain joins TRBV7-2 and TRBJ1-5; TRBD1 aligns across 9 bases. The CDR3 runs to 19 residues. V lost 1 base and J lost 2; bases outside the gene matches: 12. Germline loops: CDR1 SGHTA, CDR2 FQGNSA. This chain's CDR3 is CASSLVPDSDRGGNQPQHF. The CDR3 nucleotides read TGTGCCAGCAGCTTAGTCCCAGACTCGGACAGGGGCGGCAATCAGCCCCAGCATTTT.

The genes are TRBV6-5 and TRBJ1-2, with D unclear. The CDR3 length is 14 residues. Germline lookup yields CDR1 MNHEY and CDR2 SVGAGI. Trimming removed 7 bases at V and 8 bases at J, with 20 bases between. For the CDR3, the DNA is TGTGCCAGCACTCCCCTTGGCAGGCTTGAAGGCTACACCTTC. Translation gives CASTPLGRLEGYTF.

The rearrangement uses TRBV14 and TRBJ1-1; a weak D match, TRBD1 (6 bases). V was trimmed by 3 bases and J by 0 bases, leaving 20 bases between them. Germline CDR1 SGHDN, CDR2 FVKESK. The CDR3 is 18 amino acids. The CDR3 sequence is CASSQEWTASEMNTEAFF. The DNA for the CDR3 is TGTGCCAGCAGCCAGGAATGGACAGCAAGTGAGATGAACACTGAAGCTTTCTTT.

This chain joins TRBV25-1 and TRBJ1-2; D is unresolved. V gave up 3 bases and J gave up 7 bases, with 21 bases separating them. The CDR3 spans 16 residues. The V gene's germline CDR1 is MGHDK and CDR2 SYGVNS. The CDR3 bases are TGTGCCAGCAGTGATATTAGGATGGAGGACCAGCTTGGCTACACCTTC. Amino acid sequence: CASSDIRMEDQLGYTF.

The chain combines TRBV15 with TRBJ2-7; D is possibly TRBD1 (9 bases). Trimming removed 5 bases at V and 0 bases at J, with 23 bases between. The CDR3 has 18 residues. From germline, CDR1 is LNHNV and CDR2 YYDKDF (reference sequence). The CDR3 reads CATSAGQGLSGSSYEQYF. CDR3 bases: TGTGCCACCAGCGCCGGACAGGGGTTGAGCGGGAGCTCCTACGAGCAGTACTTC.

The genes are TRBV11-2 and TRBJ1-5; D unresolved. CDR3 length equals 15 residues. CDR1 and CDR2 (germline): SGHAT, FQNNGV. Trimming shortened V by 5 bases and J by 0 bases, and 11 bases separated the two germline ends. CDR3 protein: CASSPDTYSNQPQHF. Here the CDR3 DNA reads TGTGCCAGCAGCCCAGACACGTATAGCAATCAGCCCCAGCATTTT.

Points on this clone: One end of the junction is discordant with germline, which a read error may explain. This chain joins TRBV11-2 and TRBJ2-5, with TRBD1 matching over 7 bases. Germline loops: CDR1 SGHAT, CDR2 FQNNGV. This CDR3 has 18 amino acids. This CDR3 is CASSLDLSGTDNQETQYF. For the CDR3, the DNA is TGTGCCAGCAGCTTAGATCTTTCCGGGACAGACAACCAGGAGACCCAGTACTTC.

The chain carries TRBV2 and TRBJ2-3; 8 bases map to TRBD2. The V gene end was trimmed by 2 bases and the J gene end by 10 bases; junction bases not matched to a gene: 17. The germline V gene encodes CDR1 SNHLY and CDR2 FYNNEI. The CDR3 runs to 17 residues. This CDR3 is CASSEQAAGLGSDAQYF. The CDR3, as DNA: TGTGCCAGCAGTGAACAAGCTGCGGGACTAGGGAGCGACGCGCAGTATTTT. Together with reference TRBV2 and TRBJ2-3, the CDR3 gives the full variable domain: EPEVTQTPSHQVTQMGQEVILRCVPISNHLYFYWYRQILGQKVEFLVSFYNNEISEKSEIFDDQFSVERPDGSNFTLKIRSTKLEDSAMYFCASSEQAAGLGSDAQYFGPGTRLTVL.

Only one count was recorded for this clone. This rearrangement joins TRBV6-5 to TRBJ2-7; 9 positions agree with TRBD1. Looked up from germline, CDR1 is MNHEY and CDR2 is SVGAGI. The CDR3 runs 14 residues. Trimming at V came to 5 bases and at J to 3 bases, leaving 5 bases not matched to a gene. The CDR3 DNA reads TGTGCCAGCAGTCGGACAGGGGCGAACTACGAGCAGTACTTC. Its protein product is CASSRTGANYEQYF.

The chain uses TRBV14 and TRBJ1-1; a weak D match, TRBD1 (5 bases). CDR1 is SGHDN, CDR2 FVKESK, per germline. This CDR3 region has 15 residues. Trimming removed 1 base from V and 5 bases from J, with 14 bases in between. Written as DNA, the CDR3 is TGTGCCAGCAGCCAAGCATTTCGCCGGGGGACTGAAGCTTTCTTT. The encoded protein is CASSQAFRRGTEAFF. The whole variable domain, filled in from reference TRBV14 and TRBJ1-1, reads EAGVTQFPSHSVIEKGQTVTLRCDPISGHDNLYWYRRVMGKEIKFLLHFVKESKQDESGMPNNRFLAERTGGTYSTLKVQPAELEDSGVYFCASSQAFRRGTEAFFGQGTRLTVV.

The chain has TRBV9 and TRBJ1-2, with 8 positions matching TRBD1. This CDR3 contains 15 residues. Germline-derived CDR1 and CDR2 are SGDLS and YYNGEE. With V trimmed by 6 bases and J by 7 bases, 14 bases remained unmatched. CDR3 sequence: CASNPQLQGAGGYTF. The CDR3 coding sequence is TGTGCCAGCAACCCCCAATTGCAGGGGGCCGGTGGCTACACCTTC.

The V call is TRBV5-8, the J call TRBJ2-2; the D is unclear. CDR1 is SGHTS, CDR2 YDEGEE, per germline. The length of the CDR3 is 14 residues. Trimming took 4 bases from V and 6 from J, leaving 13 bases between them. In DNA form, the CDR3 reads TGTGCCAGCAGCCTCATAGAGAGAGCCGGGGAGCTGTTTTTT. It encodes CASSLIERAGELFF.

This chain links TRBV9 with TRBJ2-4; tentative D call: TRBD2 (7 bases). The V gene lost 4 bases and the J gene lost 5 bases, with 13 bases spanning the gap. The CDR3 runs 14 residues. CDR1 is SGDLS and CDR2 is YYNGEE in the germline V gene. The CDR3 reads CASSPGGGQNIQYF. The CDR3 nucleotides read TGTGCCAGCAGCCCCGGCGGGGGCCAAAACATTCAGTACTTC.

This clone was counted between two and nine times. The chain joins TRBV4-1 to TRBJ1-1; D remains unclear. Germline lookup yields CDR1 MGHRA and CDR2 YSYEKL. The CDR3 covers 14 residues. Trimming pared 0 bases from V and 7 bases from J, leaving 12 bases between. Here the CDR3 reads CASSQEERVLEAFF. In DNA form, the CDR3 reads TGCGCCAGCAGCCAAGAGGAGCGGGTCCTTGAAGCTTTCTTT.